The source of this T cell receptor (beta chain) is a study of cytomegalovirus exposure and HLA in healthy donors. Across the study: Most donors, 70% to 85% of 350 to 450 genotyped, fell in the Caucasian-associated ancestry cluster. Study-level results: The authors excluded some V segments, including TRBV6-2 and TRBV6-3, as indistinguishable. TCR beta chain V- and J-gene trimming was linked, in a later analysis, to a missense variant in DCLRE1C.

About this clone itself: Its antigen remains unknown.

V shed 2 bases and J shed 7 bases, with 8 bases lying between them. Germline V lookup: CDR1 KGHSH, CDR2 LQKENI. The length of the CDR3 is 12 residues. PCR employed 60 Vbeta and 13 Jbeta primers. TCRdb's copy holds only in-frame clones and misses some; the assay was immunoSEQ multiplex PCR. The data contain some 150,000 clones, roughly 87% of them singletons. What was sequenced was PBMCs. V gene TRBV18 combines with J gene TRBJ2-5, with D perhaps TRBD2 (5 bases). This clonotype was sampled from a young woman in good health and CMV-seronegative. CDR3: CASSPTEGTQYF. The CDR3 DNA reads TGTGCCAGCTCACCAACAGAGGGGACCCAGTACTTC.